The entry below describes one T cell receptor beta chain. The CDR3 consists of 14 residues. Trimming shortened V by 5 bases and J by 5 bases, and 12 bases separated the two germline ends. CDR1 and CDR2 from the germline V gene are MNHNS and SASEGT. The sample originates from a study of shared T cell receptors in the human thymus. TCRdb's table, derived via immunoSEQ multiplex PCR, lists solely in-frame clones and lacks some. The sample contains some 760,000 clones, approximately 85% of which appear only once. These data are also associated with another study on human thymus T cells.

The receptor was derived from a girl under two years old with a congenital heart defect. Sequencing used thymocytes. The chain uses TRBV6-1 and TRBJ1-4, with TRBD1 as a possible D gene (5 bases). This CDR3 is CASSLRVRNEKLFF. The CDR3 DNA is TGTGCCAGCAGTCTCAGGGTTAGGAATGAAAAACTGTTTTTT.